This TCR beta chain was obtained from a study of blood T cells in healthy people across ages. PCR was performed a second time for roughly 6 to 12 cycles using a sample-barcoded 5' primer and a J-beta primer mix. Via MiXCR, TCRdb re-called the 5' RACE reads, giving one row per CDR3 protein. The sample has about 570,000 distinct CDR3 sequences; 27% are singletons. This clonotype was recorded a few times. CDR1 and CDR2 (germline): MNHNY, SVGAGI (reference sequence). CDR3 length: 14 amino acids. The V and J ends lost 0 bases and 2 bases respectively, with 7 bases between them. The sequenced sample consisted of blood. The source of this sequence is a woman aged 70 to 79 in good health. This sequence joins TRBV6-6 and TRBJ1-2, with D hard to call. CDR3 in DNA: TGTGCCAGCAGTTACTCTCCCGCGAACTATGGCTACACCTTC. Translation: CASSYSPANYGYTF.